The next 7 T cell receptor beta chains were all read from a single sample in a study of blood T cell repertoires in COVID-19. Assay used: immunoSEQ multiplex PCR; TCRdb lists only in-frame clones, some missing. The sample holds approximately 300,000 clones, around four fifths seen once. Sequenced: peripheral blood. Every receptor here comes from a woman in her forties or fifties with acute or convalescent COVID-19.

The chain joins TRBV6-5 to TRBJ2-2; possible D gene TRBD1, 6 bases. Trimming stripped 8 bases from V and 5 bases from J, with 12 bases between. The germline gives CDR1 MNHEY, CDR2 SVGAGI. The CDR3 length is 13 residues. The CDR3 reads CASRQVKTGELFF. The CDR3 DNA sequence: TGTGCCAGCCGACAGGTCAAGACCGGGGAGCTGTTTTTT.

This chain links TRBV24-1 with TRBJ2-5, with TRBD1 identical over 9 bases. Germline loops: CDR1 KGHDR, CDR2 SFDVKD. With 3 bases clipped from V and 6 bases from J, the junction kept 7 bases outside the gene matches. CDR3 length: 15 residues. CDR3 bases: TGTGCCACCAGTGATACGGACAGGGGAGGAAAGACCCAGTACTTC. It yields the protein CATSDTDRGGKTQYF.

This chain joins TRBV6-6 and TRBJ2-7; 13 nucleotides align to TRBD2. J was trimmed by 4 bases and V by 5 bases; bases with no gene match: 5. CDR1 is MNHNY, CDR2 SVGAGI, per germline (reference sequence). The CDR3 is 15 residues long. CDR3 DNA sequence: TGTGCCAGCAGTCAGGGACTAGCGGGACCTTACGAGCAGTACTTC. Its protein is CASSQGLAGPYEQYF.

J is TRBJ2-5 and V is TRBV2, with D possibly being TRBD2 (6 bases). This CDR3 spans 12 amino acids. CDR1 is SNHLY and CDR2 is FYNNEI in the germline V gene. V dropped 7 bases and J dropped 5 bases, with 11 bases sitting between them. CDR3 bases: TGTGCCAGCATGACTAGTGGGGAGACCCAGTACTTC. It specifies CASMTSGETQYF.

The chain carries TRBV24-1 and TRBJ1-4; possibly TRBD1 for D (5 bases). The V gene lost 5 bases and the J gene lost 7 bases, with 10 bases spanning the gap. CDR1 is KGHDR, CDR2 SFDVKD, per germline. This CDR3 has 13 amino acids. The CDR3, as DNA: TGTGCCACCAGTGGGAATCAGGGTGAAAAACTGTTTTTT. Its protein is CATSGNQGEKLFF.

The chain uses TRBV5-6 and TRBJ1-5, with D perhaps matching TRBD1 (6 bases). The CDR3 extends over 15 amino acids. V gave up 4 bases and J gave up 2 bases, with 13 bases separating them. The germline gives CDR1 SGHDT, CDR2 YYEEEE. The CDR3 sequence is CASSPGPGGNQPQHF. In nucleotides, the CDR3 is TGTGCCAGCAGCCCCGGGCCAGGGGGCAATCAGCCCCAGCATTTT.

V usage is TRBV5-4 and J usage is TRBJ1-6; 8 bases agree with TRBD1. Germline V CDR1 and CDR2: SGHNT, YYREEE (reference sequence). The trim removed 3 bases at V and 5 bases at J, leaving 1 base unmatched. The CDR3 is 14 amino acids. The CDR3 here is CASSWDRNNSPLHF. CDR3 DNA sequence: TGTGCCAGCAGCTGGGACAGGAATAATTCACCCCTCCACTTT.